Only a few counts were recorded for the clone carrying this T cell receptor beta chain. The sample belongs to a study of T cells in Graves' hyperthyroidism and ophthalmopathy. The hyperthyroidism was newly diagnosed and had lasted under 2 months; the patients were aged 18 to 65. Exclusion of a patient resulted from uncontrolled infection, other autoimmune disease, pregnancy or lactation. Clinical symptoms, serum thyroxine, TRAb, thyroid ultrasound and orbital computed tomography established diagnosis. The V gene's germline CDR1 is SGHVS and CDR2 FNYEAQ. Trimming cost V 5 bases and J 0 bases, with 10 bases left between them. The CDR3 runs to 14 residues. RNA transcripts were the template for amplifying TCR beta CDR3 regions. The HTBI primer set drove a first-round RT-PCR of the TCR CDR3. TCRdb redid the calling of the multiplex PCR reads with MiXCR, one entry per CDR3 protein. The sample yields hundreds of thousands of distinct CDR3 sequences, more than 45% seen once.

The TCR comes from a woman between 18 and 30 years old with Graves' hyperthyroidism. Sequenced input: peripheral blood or thyroid tissue (not recorded which). The chain recombines TRBV7-6 with TRBJ1-1; D might be TRBD1 (6 bases). CDR3 protein: CASSRGNMNTEAFF. DNA of the CDR3: TGTGCCAGCAGCAGGGGGAACATGAACACTGAAGCTTTCTTT. The whole variable domain, filled in from reference TRBV7-6 and TRBJ1-1, reads GAGVSQSPRYKVTKRGQDVALRCDPISGHVSLYWYRQALGQGPEFLTYFNYEAQQDKSGLPNDRFSAERPEGSISTLTIQRTEQRDSAMYRCASSRGNMNTEAFFGQGTRLTVV.